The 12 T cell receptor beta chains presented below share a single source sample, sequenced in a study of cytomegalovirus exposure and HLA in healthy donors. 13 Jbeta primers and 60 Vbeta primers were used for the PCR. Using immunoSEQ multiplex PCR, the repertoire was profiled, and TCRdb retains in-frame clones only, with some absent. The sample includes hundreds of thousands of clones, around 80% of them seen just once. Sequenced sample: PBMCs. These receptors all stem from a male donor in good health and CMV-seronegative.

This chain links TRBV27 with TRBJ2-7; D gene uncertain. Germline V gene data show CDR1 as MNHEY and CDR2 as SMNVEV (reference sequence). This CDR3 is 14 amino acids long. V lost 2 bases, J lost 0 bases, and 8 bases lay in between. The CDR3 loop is CASSLTGYSYEQYF. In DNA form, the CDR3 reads TGTGCCAGCAGTTTAACCGGGTACTCCTACGAGCAGTACTTC.

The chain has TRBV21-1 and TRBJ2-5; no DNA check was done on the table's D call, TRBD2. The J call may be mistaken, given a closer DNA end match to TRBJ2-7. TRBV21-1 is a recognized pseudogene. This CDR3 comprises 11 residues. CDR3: CASSKGYEQYF. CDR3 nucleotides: TGTGCCAGCAGCAAAGGTTACGAGCAGTACTTC.

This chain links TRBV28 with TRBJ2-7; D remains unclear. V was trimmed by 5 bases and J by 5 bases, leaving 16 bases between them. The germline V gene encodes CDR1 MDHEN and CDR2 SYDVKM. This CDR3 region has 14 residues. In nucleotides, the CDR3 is TGTGCCAGCAGTGCACAGAGAGCTGTGAACGAGCAGTACTTC. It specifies CASSAQRAVNEQYF. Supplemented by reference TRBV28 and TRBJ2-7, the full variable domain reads DVKVTQSSRYLVKRTGEKVFLECVQDMDHENMFWYRQDPGLGLRLIYFSYDVKMKEKGDIPEGYSVSREKKERFSLILESASTNQTSMYLCASSAQRAVNEQYFGPGTRLTVT.

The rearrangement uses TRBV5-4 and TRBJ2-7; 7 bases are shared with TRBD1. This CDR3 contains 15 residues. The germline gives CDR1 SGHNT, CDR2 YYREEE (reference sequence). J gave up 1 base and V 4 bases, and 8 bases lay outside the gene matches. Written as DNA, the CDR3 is TGTGCCAGCAGCCGAGACAGGGCAGCGTCCTACGAGCAGTACTTC. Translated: CASSRDRAASYEQYF.

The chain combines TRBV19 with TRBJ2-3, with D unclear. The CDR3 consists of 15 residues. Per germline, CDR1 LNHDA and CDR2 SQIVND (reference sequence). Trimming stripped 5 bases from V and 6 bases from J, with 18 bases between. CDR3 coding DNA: TGTGCCAGTAGTGCCCCCAGAGGCTTAAGGGATACGCAGTATTTT. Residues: CASSAPRGLRDTQYF. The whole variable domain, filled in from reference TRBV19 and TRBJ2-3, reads DGGITQSPKYLFRKEGQNVTLSCEQNLNHDAMYWYRQDPGQGLRLIYYSQIVNDFQKGDIAEGYSVSREKKESFPLTVTSAQKNPTAFYLCASSAPRGLRDTQYFGPGTRLTVL.

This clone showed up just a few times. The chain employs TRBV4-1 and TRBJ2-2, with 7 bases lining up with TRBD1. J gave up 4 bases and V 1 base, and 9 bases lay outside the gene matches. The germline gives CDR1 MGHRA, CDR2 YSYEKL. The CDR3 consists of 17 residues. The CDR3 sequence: CASSQGTQGRATGELFF. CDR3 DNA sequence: TGCGCCAGCAGCCAAGGGACACAGGGGAGAGCCACCGGGGAGCTGTTTTTT.

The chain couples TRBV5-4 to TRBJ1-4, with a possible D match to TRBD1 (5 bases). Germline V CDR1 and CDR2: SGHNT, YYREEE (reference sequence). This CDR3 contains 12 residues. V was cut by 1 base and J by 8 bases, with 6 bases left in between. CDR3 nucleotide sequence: TGTGCCAGCAGCTTGCAGGGCGAAAAACTGTTTTTT. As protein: CASSLQGEKLFF.

The CDR3, as DNA: TGTGCCTGGAGTTCTAGGACAGGGCGCACTGAAGCTTTCTTT. Translation: CAWSSRTGRTEAFF. This chain links TRBV30 with TRBJ1-1, with 8 nucleotides matching TRBD1. This CDR3 comprises 14 residues. Germline V gene sequence: CDR1 GTSNPN, CDR2 SVGIG (reference sequence). Trimming took 2 bases from V and 4 from J; bases not matched to a gene: 6.

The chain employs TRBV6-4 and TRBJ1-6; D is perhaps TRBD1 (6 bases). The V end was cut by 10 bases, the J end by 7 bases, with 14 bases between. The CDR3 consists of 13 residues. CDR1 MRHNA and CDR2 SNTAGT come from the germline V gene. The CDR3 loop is CATQAGTNSPLHF. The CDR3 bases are TGTGCCACCCAGGCCGGGACAAATTCACCCCTCCACTTT.

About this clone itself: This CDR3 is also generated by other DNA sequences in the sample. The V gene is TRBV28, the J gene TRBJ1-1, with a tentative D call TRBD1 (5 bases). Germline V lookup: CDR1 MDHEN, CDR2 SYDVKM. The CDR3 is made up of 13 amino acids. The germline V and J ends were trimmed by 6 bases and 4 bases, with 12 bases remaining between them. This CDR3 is CASSLGGGTEAFF. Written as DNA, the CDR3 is TGTGCCAGCAGCCTGGGGGGGGGCACTGAAGCTTTCTTT.

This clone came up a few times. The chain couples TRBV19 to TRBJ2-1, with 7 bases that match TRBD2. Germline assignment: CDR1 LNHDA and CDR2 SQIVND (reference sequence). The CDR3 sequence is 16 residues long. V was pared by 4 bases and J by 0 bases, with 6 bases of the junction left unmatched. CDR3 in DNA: TGTGCCAGTAGTAGGCCGGGAGGTAGCTCCTACAATGAGCAGTTCTTC. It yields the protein CASSRPGGSSYNEQFF.

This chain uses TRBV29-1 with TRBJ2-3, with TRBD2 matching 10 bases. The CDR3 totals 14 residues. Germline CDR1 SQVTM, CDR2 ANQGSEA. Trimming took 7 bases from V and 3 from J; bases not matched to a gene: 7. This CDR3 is CSGEAGGHTDTQYF. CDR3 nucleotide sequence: TGCAGCGGGGAAGCGGGAGGGCATACAGATACGCAGTATTTT.